A single sample is the source of the 18 T cell receptor beta chains below, sequenced in a study of T cell changes during pregnancy in multiple sclerosis. Sequencing used immunoSEQ multiplex PCR; TCRdb keeps in-frame clones, though not all of them. Altogether about 70,000 clones are present, 80% to 95% being singletons, with the ten largest covering about 2%. Material: peripheral blood, obtained in the first trimester of pregnancy. Receptors were obtained from a female donor with multiple sclerosis, enrolled in a pregnancy study.

V and J are TRBV30 and TRBJ1-1; a weak D match, TRBD1 (5 bases). Germline CDR1 and CDR2: GTSNPN and SVGIG (reference sequence). This CDR3 is 14 amino acids long. With 3 bases removed from V and 1 base from J, the gap between germline ends came to 12 bases. This CDR3 reads CAWSPKGPNTEAFF. CDR3 DNA: TGTGCCTGGAGCCCAAAGGGGCCGAACACTGAAGCTTTCTTT.

V and J are TRBV14 and TRBJ2-5; 8 nucleotides line up with TRBD1. This CDR3 has 16 residues. V lost 1 base and J lost 2; bases outside the gene matches: 6. Germline-derived CDR1 and CDR2 are SGHDN and FVKESK. Here the CDR3 reads CASSQGPGTGQETQYF. CDR3 nucleotide sequence: TGTGCCAGCAGCCAAGGCCCTGGGACAGGACAAGAGACCCAGTACTTC.

The chain combines TRBV6-1 with TRBJ1-5, with D possibly being TRBD1 (6 bases). This CDR3 region has 16 residues. V lost 4 bases, J lost 7 bases, and 20 bases lay in between. CDR1 and CDR2 from the germline V gene are MNHNS and SASEGT. CDR3 sequence reads: CASSVMFVAGGQPQHF. The CDR3 region has the DNA TGTGCCAGCAGTGTGATGTTCGTTGCGGGGGGCCAGCCCCAGCATTTT.

The chain couples TRBV9 to TRBJ2-5; 10 bases map to TRBD2. In germline, CDR1 is SGDLS, CDR2 YYNGEE. J gave up 5 bases and V 3 bases, and 7 bases lay outside the gene matches. This CDR3 spans 15 amino acids. CDR3 coding DNA: TGTGCCAGCAGCGCCAGCGGGAGGGACCGGGAGACCCAGTACTTC. Translation gives CASSASGRDRETQYF.

CDR3 in amino acids: CASSPGTDGYTF. The CDR3 DNA is TGCGCCAGCAGCCCTGGGACAGATGGCTACACCTTC. This rearrangement joins TRBV5-1 to TRBJ1-2; 7 nucleotides align to TRBD1. V dropped 4 bases and J dropped 6; count of bases not matched to a gene: 3. Germline V CDR1 and CDR2: SGHRS, YFSETQ. The CDR3 extends over 12 amino acids.

The V call is TRBV29-1, the J call TRBJ1-4, with 7 bases matching TRBD1. The CDR3 contains 12 residues. CDR1 and CDR2 (germline): SQVTM, ANQGSEA. V shed 7 bases and J 8 bases; nucleotides not matched to a gene: 7. CDR3: CSAQGTDEKLFF. The CDR3 DNA reads TGCAGCGCACAGGGGACGGACGAAAAACTGTTTTTT.

V and J are TRBV9 and TRBJ1-3, with TRBD1 identical over 9 bases. The CDR3 has 16 residues. V shed 0 bases, J shed 1 base, and the junction held 2 bases outside the gene matches. Looked up from germline, CDR1 is SGDLS and CDR2 is YYNGEE. The CDR3 region is CASSVGGTGSGNTIYF. DNA of the CDR3: TGTGCCAGCAGCGTAGGAGGGACAGGGTCTGGAAACACCATATATTTT.

This chain links TRBV2 with TRBJ2-2, with 9 bases lining up with TRBD1. CDR1 is SNHLY and CDR2 is FYNNEI in the germline V gene. The J segment lost 6 bases and the V segment lost 7 bases, leaving 9 bases of the junction unmatched. This CDR3 spans 15 amino acids. CDR3 coding DNA: TGTGCCAGCAAAGTAAGGACAGGGGTTGCCGGGGAGCTGTTTTTT. It is translated as CASKVRTGVAGELFF.

The V gene is TRBV5-1, the J gene TRBJ1-1, with TRBD1 matching 11 bases. The CDR3 is made up of 15 amino acids. Trimming took 5 bases from V and 0 from J; bases not matched to a gene: 3. The germline V gene encodes CDR1 SGHRS and CDR2 YFSETQ. DNA for the CDR3: TGCGCCAGCAGGCGGACAGGGGGCCTGAACACTGAAGCTTTCTTT. Amino acids: CASRRTGGLNTEAFF.

The chain links TRBV28 to TRBJ1-5; D might be TRBD1 (5 bases). V lost 4 bases to trimming and J lost 7 bases, with 17 bases between them. This CDR3 region has 15 residues. Germline CDR1 reads MDHEN; CDR2 reads SYDVKM. The CDR3 nucleotides read TGTGCCAGCAGTTACACCCCAGGGAATGGGCAGCCCCAGCATTTT. Translated, it gives CASSYTPGNGQPQHF.

The genes are TRBV4-1 and TRBJ2-7; a possible D gene is TRBD1 (5 bases). V dropped 0 bases and J dropped 3 bases, with 18 bases sitting between them. The CDR3 consists of 17 residues. Germline V gives CDR1 MGHRA, CDR2 YSYEKL. Here the CDR3 reads CASSQEDKTAQGYEQYF. CDR3 nucleotide sequence: TGCGCCAGCAGCCAAGAAGACAAAACAGCCCAGGGCTACGAGCAGTACTTC.

The rearrangement joins TRBV6-5 to TRBJ2-1; perhaps TRBD2 as D (5 bases). The CDR3 length is 15 residues. Germline CDR1 MNHEY, CDR2 SVGAGI. Trimming stripped 0 bases from V and 10 bases from J, with 16 bases between. In DNA, the CDR3 is TGTGCCAGCAGTTACTCGTCGACTACAAAGCGCGAGCAGTTCTTC. Its protein is CASSYSSTTKREQFF.

The chain couples TRBV10-3 to TRBJ2-2, with D perhaps matching TRBD2 (5 bases). Germline assignment: CDR1 ENHRY and CDR2 SYGVKD. The V end lost 4 bases, the J end lost 2 bases, and 17 bases lay between the germline ends. CDR3 size: 17 residues. The CDR3 DNA reads as TGTGCCATCAGTGGCCCACGAGGGAAACTTAACACCGGGGAGCTGTTTTTT. Translated, it gives CAISGPRGKLNTGELFF.

The chain employs TRBV6-6 and TRBJ2-4; the match to TRBD1 covers 8 bases. Unmatched junction bases numbered 7, after V lost 5 bases and J lost 1 base. CDR3 length equals 16 residues. Germline lookup yields CDR1 MNHNY and CDR2 SVGAGI (reference sequence). The CDR3 loop reads CASSPTGVTAKNIQYF. CDR3 DNA: TGTGCCAGCAGTCCGACAGGGGTCACTGCCAAAAACATTCAGTACTTC.

This clone is medium-sized by share. This chain links TRBV23-1 with TRBJ2-7, with D unresolved. TRBV23-1 belongs to the ORF category, with a function that is uncertain. Between the trimmed V and J ends, which lost 6 bases and 3 bases, there was a span of 6 bases. The length of the CDR3 is 11 residues. CDR3 sequence reads: CASSLGYEQYF. CDR3 bases: TGCGCCAGCAGCCTCGGCTACGAGCAGTACTTC.

This chain joins TRBV2 and TRBJ1-5; maybe TRBD1 (6 bases). Germline V gives CDR1 SNHLY, CDR2 FYNNEI. CDR3 length: 14 amino acids. Trimming removed 5 bases at V and 3 bases at J, with 11 bases between. The CDR3 nucleotides are TGTGCCAGCAGTTCGGACAGACCCAATCAGCCCCAGCATTTT. Its translation is CASSSDRPNQPQHF.

To note about this clone: A junction end diverges from the germline sequence, so it may reflect a read error. J is TRBJ2-5 and V is TRBV6-1, with D possibly TRBD2 on 5 matching bases. The CDR3 totals 12 residues. CDR1 and CDR2 from the germline V gene are MNHNS and SASEGT. Here the CDR3 DNA reads TGTGCCAGCGGACTGTTCCAAGAGACCCAATACTTC. Translated, it gives CASGLFQETQYF.

This clone showed up just once. This chain uses TRBV7-9 with TRBJ1-4; D remains ambiguous. The germline V gene has CDR1 SEHNR and CDR2 FQNEAQ (reference sequence). The CDR3 contains 14 residues. Trimming took 2 bases from V and 6 from J, leaving 10 bases between them. The CDR3 loop is CASSLRRRDEKLFF. CDR3 bases: TGTGCCAGCAGCTTAAGAAGGCGGGATGAAAAACTGTTTTTT.